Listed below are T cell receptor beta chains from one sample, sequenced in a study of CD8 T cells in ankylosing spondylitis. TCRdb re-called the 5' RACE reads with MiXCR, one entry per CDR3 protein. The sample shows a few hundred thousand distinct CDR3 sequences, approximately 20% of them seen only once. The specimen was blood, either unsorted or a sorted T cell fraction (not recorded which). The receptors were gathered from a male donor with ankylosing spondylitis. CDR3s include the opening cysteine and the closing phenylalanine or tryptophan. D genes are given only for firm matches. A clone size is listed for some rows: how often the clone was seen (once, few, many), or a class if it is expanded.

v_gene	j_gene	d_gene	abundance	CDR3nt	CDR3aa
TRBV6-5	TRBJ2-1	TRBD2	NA	TGTGCCAGCAGTTACTCGAGGGGTGCGGGAGGGCGCGATGAGCAGTTCTTC	CASSYSRGAGGRDEQFF
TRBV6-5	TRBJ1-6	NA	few	TGTGCCAGCAGTTCGAGGGTCAATTCACCCCTCCACTTT	CASSSRVNSPLHF
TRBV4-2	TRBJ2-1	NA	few	TGTGCCAGCAGCCAAGATGGACTGGGCCGGGACAATGAGCAGTTCTTC	CASSQDGLGRDNEQFF
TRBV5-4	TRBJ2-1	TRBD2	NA	TGTGCCAGCAGCTCCTTAGGACTAGCGGGACAGTTCTTC	CASSSLGLAGQFF
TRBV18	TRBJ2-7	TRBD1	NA	TGTGCCAGCTCACCGCAGGGACAGCTGAACGAGCAGTACTTC	CASSPQGQLNEQYF
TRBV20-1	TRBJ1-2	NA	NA	TGCAGTGCCCTGGACAAGGGGTATGGCTACACCTTC	CSALDKGYGYTF
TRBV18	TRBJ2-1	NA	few	TGTGCCAGCTCAATTGCCTCACAGTACAATGAGCAGTTCTTC	CASSIASQYNEQFF
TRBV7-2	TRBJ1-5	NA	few	TGTGCCAGCAGCCTGACACCGCTTCAGCCCCAGCATTTT	CASSLTPLQPQHF
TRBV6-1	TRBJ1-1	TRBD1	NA	TGTGCCACCTCCAGGGGGGGGTCGAGGACTGAAGCTTTCTTT	CATSRGGSRTEAFF
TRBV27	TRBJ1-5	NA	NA	TGTGCCAGCAGTCGGCGGCCAGGTCAGGGGAATCAGCCCCAGCATTTT	CASSRRPGQGNQPQHF
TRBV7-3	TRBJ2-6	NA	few	TGTGCCAGCAGCTTAAGGCCGACAGAGCCTGGGGCCAACGTCCTGACTTTC	CASSLRPTEPGANVLTF
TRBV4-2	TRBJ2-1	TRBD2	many	TGTGCCAGCAGCCAAGTAATACGGGAGGGCCTTAATGAGCAGTTCTTC	CASSQVIREGLNEQFF
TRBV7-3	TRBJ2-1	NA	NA	TGTGCCAGCAGGATAAATAATGAGCAGTTCTTC	CASRINNEQFF
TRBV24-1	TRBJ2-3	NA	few	TGTGCCACCAAGAAAGGACAGAGGTTGGATACGCAGTATTTT	CATKKGQRLDTQYF
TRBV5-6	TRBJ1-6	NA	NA	TGTGCCAGCAGCTTAGATATGGACAGAAATAATTCACCCCTCCACTTT	CASSLDMDRNNSPLHF
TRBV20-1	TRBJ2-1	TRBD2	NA	TGCAGTGCGACCCGCTTGGGACTAGCGGGAACCGATGAGCAGTTCTTC	CSATRLGLAGTDEQFF